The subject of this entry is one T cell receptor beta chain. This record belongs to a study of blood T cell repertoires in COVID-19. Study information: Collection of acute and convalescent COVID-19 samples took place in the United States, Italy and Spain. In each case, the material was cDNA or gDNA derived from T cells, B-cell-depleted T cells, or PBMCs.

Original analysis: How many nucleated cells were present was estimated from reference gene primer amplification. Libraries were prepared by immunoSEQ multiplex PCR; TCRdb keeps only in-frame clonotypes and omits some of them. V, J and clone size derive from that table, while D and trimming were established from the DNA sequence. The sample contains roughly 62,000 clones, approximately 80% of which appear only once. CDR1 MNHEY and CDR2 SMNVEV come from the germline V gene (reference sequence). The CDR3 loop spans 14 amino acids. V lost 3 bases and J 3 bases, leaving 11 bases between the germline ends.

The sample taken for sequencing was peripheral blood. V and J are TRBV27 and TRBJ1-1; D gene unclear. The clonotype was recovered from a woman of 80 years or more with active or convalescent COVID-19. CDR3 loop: CASSFALGDTEAFF. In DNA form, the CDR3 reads TGTGCCAGCAGTTTCGCCCTAGGTGACACTGAAGCTTTCTTT.